This T cell receptor (beta chain) was recovered during a study of shared clonotypes between healthy human individuals. Findings of the study overall: Donors were few, which limited the genetic and exposure-history diversity represented.

Germline values: CDR1 GTSNPN, CDR2 SVGIG (reference sequence). This CDR3 has 15 residues. V dropped 5 bases and J dropped 0 bases, with 17 bases sitting between them. Notes on this clone: What it binds is unknown.

At a deep level, the assay was run. Genomic DNA from each subset was divided evenly over several immunoSEQ plates. The authors' processing: Filtering differed for immunoSEQ, which gave only junction sequences without quality scores. This table comes from immunoSEQ multiplex PCR, and its TCRdb copy is limited to in-frame clones, with some not included. V and J calls and clone size follow that table, whereas D and trimming were derived from the DNA. The sample shows 800,000 to 1,200,000 clones, approximately 80% of them seen only once. This receptor was identified in a man aged 18 to 29 in good health. Some clones in this sample may be carry-over from other donors' samples. The chain uses TRBV30 and TRBJ2-7; D is perhaps TRBD1 (6 bases). Sample: memory CD4+ T cells from PBMCs. Described subset: CD45RA-negative fraction. CDR3 in DNA: TGTGCCTGGCACATCAAGGGGGACGGCTCCTACGAGCAGTACTTC. Its protein product is CAWHIKGDGSYEQYF.